The 20 T cell receptor beta chains given below trace back to one sample, sequenced in a study of shared clonotypes between healthy human individuals (dated by TCRdb to the early 2020s). To prepare the library, the immunoSEQ multiplex PCR assay was applied. TCRdb limited this immuneACCESS table to in-frame rearrangements with V and J called. A share of clones is missing; checked studies link under half to unresolved V genes, and the rest is unexplained. The sample table records about 2.1 million clones; about 93% of these occur just once. Jointly, the top ten make up over 1.5% of the sample. CD8 naive samples were CD45RO-negative cells positively selected for CCR7, giving a CD45RA+CCR7+ population that excluded TemRA cells. The sample consisted of naive CD8+ T cells from PBMCs. The cell subset or site label for this specimen denotes: CD45RA+CCR7+. The receptors here all came from a man between 18 and 29 years old in good health. Some clones in this sample may be carry-over from other donors' samples.

This chain joins TRBV7-9 and TRBJ2-2; 7 bases line up with TRBD2. From germline, CDR1 is SEHNR and CDR2 FQNEAQ (reference sequence). The CDR3 totals 15 residues. The junction had 6 bases not matched to a gene; V was cut back by 4 bases and J by 4 bases. The CDR3: CASSSGGGITGELFF. The DNA for the CDR3 is TGTGCCAGCAGCTCGGGGGGTGGGATCACCGGGGAGCTGTTTTTT.

The V call is TRBV15, the J call TRBJ2-5; D gene ambiguous. Germline V lookup: CDR1 LNHNV, CDR2 YYDKDF (reference sequence). V gave up 2 bases and J gave up 1 base, with 11 bases separating them. The CDR3 totals 15 residues. The CDR3 here is CATSRSQVAQETQYF. The CDR3 nucleotides are TGTGCCACCAGCAGATCCCAGGTTGCCCAAGAGACCCAGTACTTC.

V is TRBV10-1 and J is TRBJ2-1; TRBD2 matches 10 bases. The germline gives CDR1 WNHNN, CDR2 SYGVQD (reference sequence). J lost 5 bases, V lost 4 bases, and 5 bases had no gene match. This CDR3 is built from 15 residues. The CDR3 DNA is TGCGCCAGCAGTGCCGGGACTAGCGAGCACAATGAGCAGTTCTTC. Its protein is CASSAGTSEHNEQFF.

Worth noting for this clone: The same CDR3 can be traced to other DNA sequences in this sample. This chain links TRBV5-6 with TRBJ2-7, with D perhaps matching TRBD1 or TRBD2 (5 bases each). V was cut by 7 bases and J by 1 base, with 9 bases left in between. In germline, CDR1 is SGHDT, CDR2 YYEEEE. This CDR3 is built from 12 residues. CDR3 protein: CASRDGSYEQYF. CDR3 nucleotide sequence: TGTGCCAGCCGGGACGGATCCTACGAGCAGTACTTC.

The genes are TRBV19 and TRBJ2-3; 8 bases line up with TRBD2. The CDR3 has 14 residues. Germline V gene sequence: CDR1 LNHDA, CDR2 SQIVND (reference sequence). With V trimmed by 9 bases and J by 1 base, 6 bases remained unmatched. The CDR3 coding sequence is TGTGCCAGCACACGAGCGGGGGGCACAGATACGCAGTATTTT. Residues: CASTRAGGTDTQYF.

The genes are TRBV9 and TRBJ2-5; 10 nucleotides align to TRBD2. Germline V lookup: CDR1 SGDLS, CDR2 YYNGEE. V dropped 0 bases and J dropped 4; count of bases not matched to a gene: 6. This CDR3 has 16 residues. CDR3 DNA sequence: TGTGCCAGCAGCGTAGGGGCTAGCGGGAGTAGAGAGACCCAGTACTTC. This encodes CASSVGASGSRETQYF. The entire variable domain, with the rest obtained from reference TRBV9 and TRBJ2-5, is as follows: DSGVTQTPKHLITATGQRVTLRCSPRSGDLSVYWYQQSLDQGLQFLIQYYNGEERAKGNILERFSAQQFPDLHSELNLSSLELGDSALYFCASSVGASGSRETQYFGPGTRLLVL.

The genes are TRBV5-6 and TRBJ2-7; the match to TRBD1 covers 11 bases. V trimming: 3 bases; J trimming: 6 bases; junction bases outside the gene matches: 8. The CDR3 is made up of 15 amino acids. CDR1 is SGHDT and CDR2 is YYEEEE in the germline V gene. The CDR3 sequence is CASSSYGTGGTEQYF. CDR3 nucleotides: TGTGCCAGCAGCTCATACGGGACAGGGGGGACCGAGCAGTACTTC.

The CDR3 loop is CASRGRGEQYF. The CDR3 DNA reads as TGTGCCAGCAGGGGTCGGGGCGAGCAGTACTTC. The chain couples TRBV27 to TRBJ2-7; D perhaps matches TRBD2 (5 bases). Trimming took 6 bases from V and 6 from J, leaving 9 bases between them. Looked up from germline, CDR1 is MNHEY and CDR2 is SMNVEV (reference sequence). This CDR3 is 11 amino acids long.

This chain joins TRBV19 and TRBJ2-7; D may match TRBD1 or TRBD2 (5 bases each). The germline V gene has CDR1 LNHDA and CDR2 SQIVND (reference sequence). The CDR3 spans 14 residues. Trimming took 3 bases from V and 7 from J, leaving 16 bases between them. The CDR3 region has the DNA TGTGCCAGTAGTATTCAGGGAAGTACGGGGGAGCAGTACTTC. Translating it yields CASSIQGSTGEQYF. Variable domain in full (rest from reference TRBV19 and TRBJ2-7): DGGITQSPKYLFRKEGQNVTLSCEQNLNHDAMYWYRQDPGQGLRLIYYSQIVNDFQKGDIAEGYSVSREKKESFPLTVTSAQKNPTAFYLCASSIQGSTGEQYFGPGTRLTVT.

The rearrangement links TRBV15 to TRBJ1-1; D gene unclear. This CDR3 is built from 15 residues. CDR1 is LNHNV and CDR2 is YYDKDF in the germline V gene (reference sequence). The V and J ends lost 0 bases and 4 bases respectively, with 12 bases between them. This CDR3 is CATSREGLPGTEAFF. In nucleotides, the CDR3 is TGTGCCACCAGCAGAGAAGGTCTTCCGGGCACTGAAGCTTTCTTT.

The CDR3 nucleotides read TGTGCCAGCAGTTACTCCTTAAGCGGGAGTATCTACGAGCAGTACTTC. Its translation is CASSYSLSGSIYEQYF. The rearrangement joins TRBV6-5 to TRBJ2-7; 8 bases align to TRBD2. J lost 3 bases, V lost 0 bases, and 7 bases had no gene match. This CDR3 comprises 16 residues. CDR1 and CDR2 from the germline V gene are MNHEY and SVGAGI.

In this sample, this clone turned up once. The V and J genes are TRBV12-5 and TRBJ2-5, with a possible D match to TRBD2 (6 bases). Germline CDR1 and CDR2: LGHNT and FRNRAP. V was cut by 1 base and J by 4 bases, with 7 bases left in between. The CDR3 is 13 amino acids. CDR3 residues: CASGLDGGETQYF. CDR3 coding DNA: TGTGCTAGTGGTTTGGACGGGGGAGAGACCCAGTACTTC.

CDR3 sequence reads: CASSTHPAYEQYF. CDR3 DNA: TGTGCCAGCAGTACCCATCCGGCCTACGAGCAGTACTTC. V and J are TRBV6-5 and TRBJ2-7; no reliable D call. Trimming shortened V by 5 bases and J by 2 bases, and 10 bases separated the two germline ends. CDR3 length: 13 residues. CDR1 and CDR2 (germline): MNHEY, SVGAGI.

The chain recombines TRBV4-3 with TRBJ1-3; D is undetermined. The V end lost 1 base, the J end lost 4 bases, and 11 bases lay between the germline ends. Germline V CDR1 and CDR2: LGHNA, YSLEER. This CDR3 spans 15 amino acids. CDR3 in DNA: TGCGCCAGCAGCCAAGGCAAGGGTTACGGAAACACCATATATTTT. Protein: CASSQGKGYGNTIYF.

This clone turned up a few times. The gene calls are TRBV10-3 and TRBJ1-2, with TRBD1 matching 9 bases. CDR1 and CDR2 from the germline V gene are ENHRY and SYGVKD. V dropped 6 bases and J dropped 0; count of bases not matched to a gene: 5. This CDR3 contains 15 residues. Here the CDR3 DNA reads TGTGCCATCAGCGAGGACAGGGGAGCTAACTATGGCTACACCTTC. Translated: CAISEDRGANYGYTF.

The rearrangement links TRBV9 to TRBJ2-1; D is tentatively TRBD1 or TRBD2 (6 bases each). Trimming took 3 bases from V and 0 from J, leaving 16 bases between them. CDR3 size: 17 residues. Germline values: CDR1 SGDLS, CDR2 YYNGEE. This CDR3 reads CASSAGGGGSSYNEQFF. CDR3 in DNA: TGTGCCAGCAGCGCCGGAGGAGGGGGGAGCTCCTACAATGAGCAGTTCTTC.

A word on this clone: This specimen includes other DNA sequences encoding the same CDR3. This chain links TRBV27 with TRBJ2-3; tentative D call: TRBD2 (5 bases). The germline V gene encodes CDR1 MNHEY and CDR2 SMNVEV (reference sequence). This CDR3 is built from 14 residues. Trimming left V 2 bases short and J 1 base short, with 7 bases between. The CDR3 here is CASSLLSGTDTQYF. CDR3 nucleotides: TGTGCCAGCAGTTTACTTAGCGGCACAGATACGCAGTATTTT.

This chain connects TRBV5-8 to TRBJ2-1, with D tentatively TRBD2 (5 bases). Germline V gene sequence: CDR1 SGHTS, CDR2 YDEGEE. The CDR3 has 12 amino acids. V gave up 9 bases and J gave up 2 bases, with 9 bases separating them. The CDR3 region has the DNA TGTGCCACTAGCAATCCCTACAATGAGCAGTTCTTC. Translated, it gives CATSNPYNEQFF.

V gene TRBV28 combines with J gene TRBJ2-7, with 7 bases identical to TRBD1. The length of the CDR3 is 14 residues. The V segment lost 5 bases and the J segment 10 bases; nucleotides outside the gene matches: 14. Per germline, CDR1 MDHEN and CDR2 SYDVKM. The CDR3 DNA reads as TGTGCCAGCAGTCTACCCGGGACAGCCGAAGCCCAGTACTTC. Protein: CASSLPGTAEAQYF. The whole variable domain, filled in from reference TRBV28 and TRBJ2-7, reads DVKVTQSSRYLVKRTGEKVFLECVQDMDHENMFWYRQDPGLGLRLIYFSYDVKMKEKGDIPEGYSVSREKKERFSLILESASTNQTSMYLCASSLPGTAEAQYFGPGTRLTVT.

This chain connects TRBV7-2 to TRBJ1-5, with unresolved D. Looked up from germline, CDR1 is SGHTA and CDR2 is FQGNSA. Between the trimmed V and J ends, which lost 0 bases and 2 bases, there was a span of 20 bases. The CDR3 is 19 amino acids. The CDR3 DNA follows: TGTGCCAGCAGCTTAGCTACGAACCTCGATAAGTGGGGCAATCAGCCCCAGCATTTT. The encoded protein is CASSLATNLDKWGNQPQHF.